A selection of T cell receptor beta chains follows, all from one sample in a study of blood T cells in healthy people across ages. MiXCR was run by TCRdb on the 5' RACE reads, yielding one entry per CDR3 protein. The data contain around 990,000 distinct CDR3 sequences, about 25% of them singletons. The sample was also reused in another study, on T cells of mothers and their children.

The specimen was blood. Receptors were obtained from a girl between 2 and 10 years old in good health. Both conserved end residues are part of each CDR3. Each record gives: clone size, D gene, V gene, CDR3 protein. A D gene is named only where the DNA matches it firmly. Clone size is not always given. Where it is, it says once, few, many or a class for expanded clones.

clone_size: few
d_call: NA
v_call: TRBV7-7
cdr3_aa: CASSPIQILQETQHF

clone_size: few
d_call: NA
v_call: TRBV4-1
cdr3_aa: CASSNRDPTYEQYF

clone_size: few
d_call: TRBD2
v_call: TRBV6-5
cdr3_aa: CASGPLAGGETRYF

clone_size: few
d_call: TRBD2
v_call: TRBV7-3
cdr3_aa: CASKSSGGNEQFF

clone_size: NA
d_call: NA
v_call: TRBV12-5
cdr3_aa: CASGLVQGEAFF

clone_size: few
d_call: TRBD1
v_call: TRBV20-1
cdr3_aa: CSAYAEKQGVGDTQYF

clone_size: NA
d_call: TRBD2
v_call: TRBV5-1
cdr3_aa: CASSLTSGRPGEQFF

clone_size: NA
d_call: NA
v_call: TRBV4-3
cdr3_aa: CASSLDGGSSYNEQFF

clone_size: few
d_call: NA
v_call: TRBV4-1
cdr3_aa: CASSPVVGGVQETQYF

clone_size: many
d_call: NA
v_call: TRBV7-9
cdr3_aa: CASSLGAEETQYF

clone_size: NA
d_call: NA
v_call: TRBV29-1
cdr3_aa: CSVGTLGSTDTQYF

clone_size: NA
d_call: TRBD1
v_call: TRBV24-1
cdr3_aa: CATSAGQGNTDTQYF

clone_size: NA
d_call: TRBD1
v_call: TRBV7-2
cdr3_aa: CASSLPSRGYQETQYF

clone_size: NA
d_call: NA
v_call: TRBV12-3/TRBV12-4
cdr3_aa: CASSLEGLGNEQYF

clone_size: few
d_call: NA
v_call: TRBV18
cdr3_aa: CASSPQTGYTF

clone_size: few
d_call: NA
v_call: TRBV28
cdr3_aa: CASSSTPGEGYGYTF

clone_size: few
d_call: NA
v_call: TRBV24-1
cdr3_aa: CATSDSFGVSGANVLTF

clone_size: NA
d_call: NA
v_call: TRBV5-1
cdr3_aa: CASSLMQGEKQYF

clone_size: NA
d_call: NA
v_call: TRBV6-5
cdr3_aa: CASSYVSANTEAFF

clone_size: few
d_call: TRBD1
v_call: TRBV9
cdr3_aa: CASSARGGEAPSGNTIYF

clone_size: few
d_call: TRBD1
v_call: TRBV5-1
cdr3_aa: CASSYGTGDNEQFF

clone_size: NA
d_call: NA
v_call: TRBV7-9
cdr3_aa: CASSSAEDDEKLFF